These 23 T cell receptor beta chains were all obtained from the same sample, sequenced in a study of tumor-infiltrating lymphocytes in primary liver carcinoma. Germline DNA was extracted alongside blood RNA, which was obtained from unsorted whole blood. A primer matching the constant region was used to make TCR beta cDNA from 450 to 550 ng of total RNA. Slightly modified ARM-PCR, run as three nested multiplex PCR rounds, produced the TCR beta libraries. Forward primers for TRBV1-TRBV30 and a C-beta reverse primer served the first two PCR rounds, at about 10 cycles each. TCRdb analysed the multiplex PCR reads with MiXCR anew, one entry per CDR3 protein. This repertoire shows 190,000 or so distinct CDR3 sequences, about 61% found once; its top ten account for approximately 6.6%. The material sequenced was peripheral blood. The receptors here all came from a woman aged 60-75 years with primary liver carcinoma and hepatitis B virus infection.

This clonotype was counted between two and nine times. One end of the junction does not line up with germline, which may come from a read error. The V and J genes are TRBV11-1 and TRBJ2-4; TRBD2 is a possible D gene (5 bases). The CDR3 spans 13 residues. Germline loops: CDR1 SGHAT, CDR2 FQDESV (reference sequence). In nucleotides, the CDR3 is TGTGCCAACAGCTTAGCCTGGGGAGACTTTCAGTACTTC. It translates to CANSLAWGDFQYF.

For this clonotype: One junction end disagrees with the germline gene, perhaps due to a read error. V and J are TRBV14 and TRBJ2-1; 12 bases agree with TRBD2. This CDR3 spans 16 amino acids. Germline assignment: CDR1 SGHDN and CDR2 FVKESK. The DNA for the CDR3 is TGTGCCAGCATCATCCGGACTAGCGGGACCTACAGTGAGCAGTTCTTC. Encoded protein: CASIIRTSGTYSEQFF.

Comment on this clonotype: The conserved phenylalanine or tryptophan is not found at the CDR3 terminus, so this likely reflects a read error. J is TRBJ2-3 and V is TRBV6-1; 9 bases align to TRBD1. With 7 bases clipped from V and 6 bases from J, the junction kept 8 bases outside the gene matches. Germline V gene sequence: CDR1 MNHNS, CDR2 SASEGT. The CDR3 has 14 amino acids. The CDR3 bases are TGTGCCAGCATCCTCAGACAGGGGGTGGATACGCAGTATTCT. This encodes CASILRQGVDTQYS.

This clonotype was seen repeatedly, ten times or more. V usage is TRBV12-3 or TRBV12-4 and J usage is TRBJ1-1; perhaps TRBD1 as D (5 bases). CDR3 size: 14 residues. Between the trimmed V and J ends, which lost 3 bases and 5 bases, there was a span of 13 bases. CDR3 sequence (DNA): TGTGCCAGCAGTTTTGTCGGGGGAGGGACTGAAGCTTTCTTT. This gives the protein CASSFVGGGTEAFF.

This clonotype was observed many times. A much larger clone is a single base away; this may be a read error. Here the CDR3 DNA reads TGTGCCAGCAGCTTGGGCTCGGGGCAGGGAGACTACAATGAGCAGTTCTTC. It specifies CASSLGSGQGDYNEQFF. The V gene is TRBV11-3, the J gene TRBJ2-1; D assignment may be TRBD1 or TRBD2 (5 bases each). From germline, CDR1 is SGHNT and CDR2 YENEEA. This CDR3 region has 17 residues. V lost 3 bases and J lost 3, with 18 bases in between.

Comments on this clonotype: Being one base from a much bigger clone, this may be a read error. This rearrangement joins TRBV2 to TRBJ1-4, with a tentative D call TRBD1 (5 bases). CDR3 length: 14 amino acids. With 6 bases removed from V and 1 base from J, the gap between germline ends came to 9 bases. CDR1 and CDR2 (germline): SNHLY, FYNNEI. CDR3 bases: TGTGCCAGCAGCGAGACAGTAACTAATGAAAAACTGTTTTTT. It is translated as CASSETVTNEKLFF.

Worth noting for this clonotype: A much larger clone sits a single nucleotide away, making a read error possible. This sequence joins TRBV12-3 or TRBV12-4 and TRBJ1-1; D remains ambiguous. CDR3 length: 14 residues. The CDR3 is CASSPGGSLTEALF. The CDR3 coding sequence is TGTGCCAGCAGTCCGGGAGGGTCGCTGACTGAAGCTCTCTTT.

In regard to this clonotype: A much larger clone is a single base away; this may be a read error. CDR3 sequence: CASNPGVNQPQHF. The CDR3 DNA is TGTGCCAGCAACCCGGGCGTCAATCAGCCCCAGCATTTT. V gene TRBV5-4 combines with J gene TRBJ1-5; D is unresolved. Deletions cut 6 bases from V and 3 bases from J, with 10 bases between. Per germline, CDR1 SGHNT and CDR2 YYREEE (reference sequence). The CDR3 runs to 13 residues.

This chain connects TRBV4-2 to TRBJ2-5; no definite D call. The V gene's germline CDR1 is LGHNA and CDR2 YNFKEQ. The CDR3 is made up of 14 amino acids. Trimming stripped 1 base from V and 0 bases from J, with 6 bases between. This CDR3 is CASSQGVDQETQYF. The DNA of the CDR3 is TGTGCCAGCAGCCAAGGAGTGGACCAAGAGACCCAGTACTTC.

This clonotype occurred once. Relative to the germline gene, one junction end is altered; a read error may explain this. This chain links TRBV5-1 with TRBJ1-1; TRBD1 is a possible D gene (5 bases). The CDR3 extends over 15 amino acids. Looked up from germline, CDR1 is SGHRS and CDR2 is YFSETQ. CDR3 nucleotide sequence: TGCGCCAGCACCTTGGGGCACGGAGTAATGACTGAAGCTTTCTTT. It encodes CASTLGHGVMTEAFF.

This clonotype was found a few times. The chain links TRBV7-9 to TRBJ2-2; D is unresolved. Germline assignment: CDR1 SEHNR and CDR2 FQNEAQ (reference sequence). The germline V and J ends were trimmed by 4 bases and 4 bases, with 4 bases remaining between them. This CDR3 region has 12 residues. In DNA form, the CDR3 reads TGTGCCAGCAGCTCCATCACCGGGGAGCTGTTTTTT. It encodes CASSSITGELFF.

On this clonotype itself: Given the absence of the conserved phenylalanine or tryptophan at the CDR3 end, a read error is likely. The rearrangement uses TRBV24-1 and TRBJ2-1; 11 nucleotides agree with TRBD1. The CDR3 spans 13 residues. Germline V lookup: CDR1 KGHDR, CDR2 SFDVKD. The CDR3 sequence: CATGTGGYNEQFL. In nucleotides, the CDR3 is TGTGCTACCGGGACAGGGGGGTACAATGAGCAGTTCTTA.

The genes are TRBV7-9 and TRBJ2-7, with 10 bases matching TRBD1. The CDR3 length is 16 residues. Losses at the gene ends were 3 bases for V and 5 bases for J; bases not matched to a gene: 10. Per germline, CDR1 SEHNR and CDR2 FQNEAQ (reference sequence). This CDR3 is CASSFFPDRGYDEQYF. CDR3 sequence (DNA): TGTGCCAGCAGCTTCTTCCCGGACAGGGGGTACGACGAGCAGTACTTC.

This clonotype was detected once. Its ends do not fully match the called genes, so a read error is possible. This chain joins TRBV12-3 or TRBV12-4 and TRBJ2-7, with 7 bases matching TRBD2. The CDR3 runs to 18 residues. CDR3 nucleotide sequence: TGTGCAAGCAGTTTAGGAGACAGACTAGCAGTCAGCTCCCACGAGCAGTGTTTC. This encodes CASSLGDRLAVSSHEQCF.

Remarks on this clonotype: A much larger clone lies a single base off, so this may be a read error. CDR3 nucleotides: TGTGCCAGCAGACCCTGCGGGGGGAACTATGGCTACACCTTC. It yields the protein CASRPCGGNYGYTF. The chain links TRBV12-3 or TRBV12-4 to TRBJ1-2; D is perhaps TRBD1 (5 bases). Trimming cost V 6 bases and J 2 bases, with 13 bases left between them. This CDR3 is built from 14 residues.

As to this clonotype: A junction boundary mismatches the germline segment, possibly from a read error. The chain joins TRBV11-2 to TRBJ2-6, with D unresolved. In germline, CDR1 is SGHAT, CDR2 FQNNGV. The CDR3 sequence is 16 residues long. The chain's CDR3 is CDSSLAVQCGANVLTF. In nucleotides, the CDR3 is TGTGACAGCAGCTTAGCTGTTCAATGCGGGGCCAACGTCCTGACTTTC.

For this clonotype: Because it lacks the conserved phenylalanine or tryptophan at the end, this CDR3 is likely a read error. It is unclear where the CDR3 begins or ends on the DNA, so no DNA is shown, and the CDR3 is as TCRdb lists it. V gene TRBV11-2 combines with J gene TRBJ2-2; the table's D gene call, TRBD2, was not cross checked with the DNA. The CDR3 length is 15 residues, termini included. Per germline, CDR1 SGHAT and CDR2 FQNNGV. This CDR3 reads CASSPPQGPTGELFL.

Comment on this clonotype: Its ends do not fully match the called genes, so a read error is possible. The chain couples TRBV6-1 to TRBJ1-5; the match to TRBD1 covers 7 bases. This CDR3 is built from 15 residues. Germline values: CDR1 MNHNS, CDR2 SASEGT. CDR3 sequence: CASSDMTGSNQPQHF. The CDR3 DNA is TGTGCCAGTAGTGACATGACAGGGAGCAATCAGCCCCAGCATTTT.

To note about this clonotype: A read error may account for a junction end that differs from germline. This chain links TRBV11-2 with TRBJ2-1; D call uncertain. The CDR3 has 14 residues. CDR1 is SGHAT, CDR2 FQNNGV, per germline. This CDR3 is CASSLGGIYNDQFF. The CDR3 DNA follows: TGTGCTAGCAGCTTAGGTGGGATTTACAATGATCAGTTCTTC.

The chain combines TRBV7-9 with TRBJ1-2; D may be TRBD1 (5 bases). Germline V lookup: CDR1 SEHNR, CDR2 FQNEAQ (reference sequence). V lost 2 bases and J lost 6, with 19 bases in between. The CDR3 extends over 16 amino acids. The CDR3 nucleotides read TGTGCCAGCAGCTTAAAAGGTGGGCAGGGACTACATGGCTACACCTTC. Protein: CASSLKGGQGLHGYTF.

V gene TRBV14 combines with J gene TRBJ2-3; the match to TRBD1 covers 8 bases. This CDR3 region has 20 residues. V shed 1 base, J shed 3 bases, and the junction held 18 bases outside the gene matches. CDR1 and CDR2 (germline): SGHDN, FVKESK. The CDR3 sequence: CASSQAARRTGYILTDTQYF. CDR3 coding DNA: TGTGCCAGCAGCCAAGCTGCCAGAAGGACAGGGTATATTCTGACAGATACGCAGTATTTT.

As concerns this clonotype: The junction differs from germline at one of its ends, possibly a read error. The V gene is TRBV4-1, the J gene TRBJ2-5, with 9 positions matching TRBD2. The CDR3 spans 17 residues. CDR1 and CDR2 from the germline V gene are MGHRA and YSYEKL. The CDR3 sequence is CTSSQGGVAGVQETQYF. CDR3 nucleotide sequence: TGCACCAGCAGCCAAGGGGGAGTAGCGGGAGTTCAAGAGACCCAGTACTTC.

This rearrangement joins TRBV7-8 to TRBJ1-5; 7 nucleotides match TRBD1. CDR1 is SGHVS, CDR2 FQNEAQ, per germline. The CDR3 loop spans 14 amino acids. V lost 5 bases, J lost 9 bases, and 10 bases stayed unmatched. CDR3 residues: CASSRQGPGRPQHF. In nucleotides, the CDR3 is TGTGCCAGCAGCCGACAGGGTCCGGGTCGGCCCCAGCATTTT. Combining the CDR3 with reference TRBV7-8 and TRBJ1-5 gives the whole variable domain GAGVSQSPRYKVAKRGQDVALRCDPISGHVSLFWYQQALGQGPEFLTYFQNEAQLDKSGLPSDRFFAERPEGSVSTLKIQRTQQEDSAVYLCASSRQGPGRPQHFGDGTRLSIL.